This TCR beta chain was sequenced in a study of blood T cells in healthy people across ages. This clonotype was detected many times. What it binds is not known. Trimming removed 4 bases at V and 5 bases at J, with 14 bases between. This CDR3 has 15 residues. Germline lookup yields CDR1 MGHRA and CDR2 YSYEKL. Around 10 milliliters of peripheral blood were drawn from each donor. A second PCR, run for about 6 to 11 cycles, used a sample-barcoded 5' primer plus a J-beta primer mix. MiXCR, applied by TCRdb to the 5' RACE reads, yields one record per CDR3 protein. The table lists hundreds of thousands of distinct CDR3 sequences, 20% to 30% of them singletons. Study findings and constraints: The diversity estimates, figures obtained from one million T cells, were considered underestimates. Per million T cells, TCR beta diversity dropped about linearly as age rose.

These records were also assigned to another study, of T cells of mothers and their children. That source reports: The second PCR used the M1S primer, and this primer added sample barcodes and 2-4 random nucleotides.

This chain connects TRBV4-1 to TRBJ1-4; D gene ambiguous. Sequencing was performed on blood. The sequence derives from a boy younger than 18 in good health. CDR3 nucleotides: TGCGCCAGCAGCCTCTCCCGGCTAGTAAATGAAAAACTGTTTTTT. It specifies CASSLSRLVNEKLFF.